The entry below describes one T cell receptor beta chain. The data were produced by immunoSEQ multiplex PCR, yet TCRdb's version contains in-frame clones alone and is incomplete. The data hold roughly 380,000 clones, with over 85% observed a single time. The data were obtained in a study of blood T cell repertoires in COVID-19. As for the study in general: Acute and convalescent COVID-19 specimens originated in the United States, Italy and Spain.

CDR1 and CDR2 (germline): LGHNA, YNFKEQ. This CDR3 region has 14 residues. Trimming took 7 bases from V and 4 from J; bases not matched to a gene: 9. Seattle enrolled patients during active infection and tracked them longitudinally. The rearrangement joins TRBV4-2 to TRBJ1-2, with 7 bases lining up with TRBD1. The sample consisted of peripheral blood. The clonotype comes from a woman aged 55 to 70 with COVID-19, enrolled during active disease. The DNA of the CDR3 is TGTGCCAGCATGAGCGACAGGGCCGGCTATGGCTACACCTTC. Its protein product is CASMSDRAGYGYTF.